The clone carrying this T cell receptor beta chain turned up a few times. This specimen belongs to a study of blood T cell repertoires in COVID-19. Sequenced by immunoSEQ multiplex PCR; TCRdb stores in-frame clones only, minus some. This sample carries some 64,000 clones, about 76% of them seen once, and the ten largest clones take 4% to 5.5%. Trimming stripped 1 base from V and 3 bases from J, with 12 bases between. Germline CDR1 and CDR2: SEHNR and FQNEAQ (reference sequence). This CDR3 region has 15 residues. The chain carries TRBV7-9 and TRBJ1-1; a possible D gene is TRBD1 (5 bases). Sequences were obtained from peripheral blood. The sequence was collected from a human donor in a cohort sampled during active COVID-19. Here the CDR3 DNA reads TGTGCCAGCAGCTTAGAAACAGGAGACTACACTGAAGCTTTCTTT. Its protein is CASSLETGDYTEAFF.